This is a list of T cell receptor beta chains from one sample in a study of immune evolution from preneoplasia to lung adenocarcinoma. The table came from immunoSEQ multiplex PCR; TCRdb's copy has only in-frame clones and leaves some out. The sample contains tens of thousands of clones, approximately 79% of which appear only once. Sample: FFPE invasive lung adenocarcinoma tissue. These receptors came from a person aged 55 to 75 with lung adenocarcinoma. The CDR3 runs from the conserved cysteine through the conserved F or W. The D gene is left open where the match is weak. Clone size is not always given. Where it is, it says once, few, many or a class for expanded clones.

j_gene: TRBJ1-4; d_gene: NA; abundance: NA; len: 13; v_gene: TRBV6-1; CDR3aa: CASCLATNEKLFF; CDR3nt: TGTGCCAGCTGCCTAGCTACTAATGAAAAACTGTTTTTT
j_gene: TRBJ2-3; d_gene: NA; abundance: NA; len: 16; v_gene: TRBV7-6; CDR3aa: CASSAEGRRNTDTQYF; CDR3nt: TGTGCCAGCAGCGCGGAGGGACGCCGAAACACAGATACGCAGTATTTT
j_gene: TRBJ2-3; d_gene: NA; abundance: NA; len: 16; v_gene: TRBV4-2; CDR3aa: CASSQPGPTSTDTQYF; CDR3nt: TGTGCCAGCAGCCAACCGGGACCCACTAGCACAGATACGCAGTATTTT
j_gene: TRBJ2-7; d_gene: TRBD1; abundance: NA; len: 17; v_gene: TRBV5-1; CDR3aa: CASSLGPPGQGLYEQYF; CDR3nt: TGCGCCAGCAGCTTGGGGCCACCGGGACAGGGGCTCTACGAGCAGTACTTC
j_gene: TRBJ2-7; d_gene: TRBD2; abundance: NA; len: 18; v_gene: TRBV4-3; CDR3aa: CASSQEAPGLADSYEQYF; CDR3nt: TGCGCCAGCAGCCAAGAGGCCCCCGGACTAGCGGACTCCTACGAGCAGTACTTC
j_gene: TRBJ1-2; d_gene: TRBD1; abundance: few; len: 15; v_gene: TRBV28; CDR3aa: CASSETGDGNYGYTF; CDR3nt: TGTGCCAGCAGTGAAACAGGGGACGGGAACTATGGCTACACCTTC
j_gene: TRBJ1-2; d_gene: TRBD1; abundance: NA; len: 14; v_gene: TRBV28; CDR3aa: CASSVGTGVYGYTF; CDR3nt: TGTGCCAGCAGTGTCGGGACAGGGGTTTATGGCTACACCTTC
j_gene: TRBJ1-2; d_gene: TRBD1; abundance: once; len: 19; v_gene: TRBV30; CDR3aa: CAWSVMGAAGGGSAYGYTF; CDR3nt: TGTGCCTGGAGTGTAATGGGGGCGGCAGGGGGAGGATCGGCGTATGGCTACACCTTC
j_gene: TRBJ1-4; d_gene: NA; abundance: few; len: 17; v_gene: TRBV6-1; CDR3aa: CASSDGKSGGTNEKLFF; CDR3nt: TGTGCCAGCAGTGACGGAAAGTCGGGGGGAACTAATGAAAAACTGTTTTTT
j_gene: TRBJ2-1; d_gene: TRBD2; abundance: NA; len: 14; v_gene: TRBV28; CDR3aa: CASTLAGGYNEQFF; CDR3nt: TGTGCCAGCACCCTCGCGGGGGGATACAATGAGCAGTTCTTC
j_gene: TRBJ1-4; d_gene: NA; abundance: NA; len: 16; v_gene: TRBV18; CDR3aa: CASSPPHRATNEKLFF; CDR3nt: TGTGCCAGCTCACCACCACACAGGGCAACTAATGAAAAACTGTTTTTT
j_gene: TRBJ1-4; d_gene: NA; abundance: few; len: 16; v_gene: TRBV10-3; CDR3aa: CATSAGPGREDEKLFF; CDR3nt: TGTGCCACCTCGGCCGGGCCGGGCAGGGAAGATGAAAAACTGTTTTTT
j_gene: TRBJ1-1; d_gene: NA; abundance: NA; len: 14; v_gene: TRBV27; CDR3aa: CASSFRGSNTEAFF; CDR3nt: TGTGCCAGCAGTTTTCGGGGGTCGAACACTGAAGCTTTCTTT
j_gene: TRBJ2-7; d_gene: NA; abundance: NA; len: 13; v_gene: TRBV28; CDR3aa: CASSEGARWEQYF; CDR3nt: TGTGCCAGCAGTGAAGGGGCGCGATGGGAGCAGTACTTC
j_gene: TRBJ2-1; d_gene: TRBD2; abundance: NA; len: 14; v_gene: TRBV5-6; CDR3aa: CASSPRTSGRVPFF; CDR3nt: TGTGCCAGCAGCCCTAGGACTAGCGGGAGAGTTCCGTTCTTC
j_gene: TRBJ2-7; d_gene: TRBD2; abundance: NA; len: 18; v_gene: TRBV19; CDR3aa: CASSLKGTSADWSYEQYF; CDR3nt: TGTGCCAGTAGTCTTAAAGGGACTAGCGCAGATTGGTCCTACGAGCAGTACTTC
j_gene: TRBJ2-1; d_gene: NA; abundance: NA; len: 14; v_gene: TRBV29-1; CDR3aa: CSVEDQTSTREQFF; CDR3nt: TGCAGCGTTGAAGACCAAACTAGCACCAGAGAGCAGTTCTTC
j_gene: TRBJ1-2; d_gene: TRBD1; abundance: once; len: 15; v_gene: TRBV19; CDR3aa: CASSFGLRDRVGYTF; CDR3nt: TGTGCCAGTAGTTTCGGACTCCGGGACAGGGTTGGCTACACCTTC
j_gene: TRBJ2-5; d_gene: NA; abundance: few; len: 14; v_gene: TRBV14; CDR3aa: CASSRTVLKETQYF; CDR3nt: TGTGCCAGCAGCCGGACAGTCCTTAAAGAGACCCAGTACTTC
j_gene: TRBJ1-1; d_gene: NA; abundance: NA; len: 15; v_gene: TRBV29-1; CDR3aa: CSVEDFVVTRGEAFF; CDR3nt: TGCAGCGTTGAAGATTTTGTAGTTACGAGAGGGGAAGCTTTCTTT
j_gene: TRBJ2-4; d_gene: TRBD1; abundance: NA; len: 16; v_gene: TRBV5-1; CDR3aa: CASSHRQGLAKNIQYF; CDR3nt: TGCGCCAGCAGCCATAGACAGGGCCTAGCCAAAAACATTCAGTACTTC
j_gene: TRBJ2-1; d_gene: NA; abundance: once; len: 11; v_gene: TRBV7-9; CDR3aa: CASSRPSEQFF; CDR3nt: TGTGCCAGCAGCCGTCCCAGTGAGCAGTTCTTC
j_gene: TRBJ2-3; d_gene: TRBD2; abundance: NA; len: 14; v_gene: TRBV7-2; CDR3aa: CASNKGRGPDTQYF; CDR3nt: TGTGCCAGCAACAAGGGGAGGGGTCCGGATACGCAGTATTTT
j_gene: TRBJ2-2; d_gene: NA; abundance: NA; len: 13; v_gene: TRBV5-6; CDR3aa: CASRLWGTGELFF; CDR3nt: TGTGCCAGCAGACTATGGGGAACCGGGGAGCTGTTTTTT
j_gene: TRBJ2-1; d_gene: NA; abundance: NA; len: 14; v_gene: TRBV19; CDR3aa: CASSPDYSYNEQFF; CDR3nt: TGTGCCAGTAGCCCGGACTACTCCTACAATGAGCAGTTCTTC
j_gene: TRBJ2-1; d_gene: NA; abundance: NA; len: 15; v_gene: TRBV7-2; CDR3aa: CASSLDGSTYNEQFF; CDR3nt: TGTGCCAGCAGCTTAGACGGGAGTACATACAATGAGCAGTTCTTC
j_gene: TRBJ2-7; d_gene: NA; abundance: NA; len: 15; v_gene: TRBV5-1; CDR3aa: CASSPRGTFTYEQYF; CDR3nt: TGCGCCAGCAGCCCTAGGGGGACATTCACCTACGAGCAGTACTTC
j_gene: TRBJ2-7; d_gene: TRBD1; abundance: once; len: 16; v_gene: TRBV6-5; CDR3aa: CASSYSILQGAYEQYF; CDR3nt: TGTGCCAGCAGTTACTCGATATTACAGGGGGCCTACGAGCAGTACTTC
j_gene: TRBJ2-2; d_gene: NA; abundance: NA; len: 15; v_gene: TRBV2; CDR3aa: CASSPTGRSTGELFF; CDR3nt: TGTGCCAGCAGTCCGACGGGGCGTAGCACCGGGGAGCTGTTTTTT
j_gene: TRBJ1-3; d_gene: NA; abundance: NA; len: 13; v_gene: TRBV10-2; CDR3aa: CASSEASRDTIYF; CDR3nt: TGCGCCAGCAGTGAGGCCTCCCGGGACACCATATATTTT
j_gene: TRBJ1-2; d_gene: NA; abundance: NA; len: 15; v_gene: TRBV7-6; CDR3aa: CASSLSRGGGYGYTF; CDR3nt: TGTGCCAGCAGCTTAAGCCGGGGCGGGGGCTATGGCTACACCTTC
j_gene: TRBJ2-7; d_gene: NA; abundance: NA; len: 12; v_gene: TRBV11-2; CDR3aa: CASSLNSYEQYF; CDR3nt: TGTGCCAGCAGCTTGAACTCCTACGAGCAGTACTTC
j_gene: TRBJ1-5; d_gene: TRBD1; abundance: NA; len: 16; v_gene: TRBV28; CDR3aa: CASSSPRTGGRQPQHF; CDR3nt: TGTGCCAGCAGTTCACCCCGGACAGGGGGCAGACAGCCCCAGCATTTT
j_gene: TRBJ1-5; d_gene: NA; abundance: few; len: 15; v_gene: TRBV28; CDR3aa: CASSSGFRGNQPQHF; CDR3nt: TGTGCCAGCAGCTCGGGGTTCAGAGGCAATCAGCCCCAGCATTTT
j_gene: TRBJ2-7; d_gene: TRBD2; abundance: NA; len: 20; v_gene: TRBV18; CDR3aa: CASSFQQAGGGAGDAYEQYF; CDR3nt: TGTGCCAGCTCGTTTCAGCAAGCGGGGGGAGGAGCGGGAGACGCCTACGAGCAGTACTTC
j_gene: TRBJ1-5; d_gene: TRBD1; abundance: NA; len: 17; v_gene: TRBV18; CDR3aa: CASSPYGTGDSNQPQHF; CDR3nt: TGTGCCAGCTCACCTTACGGGACAGGGGATAGCAATCAGCCCCAGCATTTT
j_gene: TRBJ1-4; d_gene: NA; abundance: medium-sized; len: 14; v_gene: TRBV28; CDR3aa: CASSLQGRNEKLFF; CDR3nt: TGTGCCAGCAGTTTACAGGGGAGGAATGAAAAACTGTTTTTT